Following are 18 T cell receptor beta chains from one sample sequenced in a study of early T cells in non-severe SARS-CoV-2 infection. TCRdb ran MiXCR on the 5' RACE reads and lists one entry per CDR3 protein. The table has 84,000 or so distinct CDR3 sequences, roughly 12% seen once. Sequencing input: whole blood. These receptors were collected from an adult who was a healthcare worker with PCR-confirmed SARS-CoV-2 infection or an uninfected control (not recorded which).

This clonotype was seen only a few times. V and J are TRBV5-1 and TRBJ1-4; TRBD1 is a possible D gene (5 bases). The CDR3 length is 15 residues. Germline V gene data show CDR1 as SGHRS and CDR2 as YFSETQ. The V end lost 4 bases, the J end lost 5 bases, and 15 bases lay between the germline ends. The CDR3 region has the DNA TGCGCCAGCAGCCTCTCCGGGGGAGGGAATGAAAAACTGTTTTTT. Translated, it gives CASSLSGGGNEKLFF. Complete variable domain (other parts from reference TRBV5-1 and TRBJ1-4): KAGVTQTPRYLIKTRGQQVTLSCSPISGHRSVSWYQQTPGQGLQFLFEYFSETQRNKGNFPGRFSGRQFSNSRSEMNVSTLELGDSALYLCASSLSGGGNEKLFFGSGTQLSVL.

Concerning this clonotype itself: Just one base apart from a much larger clone, this may be a read error. V gene TRBV3-1 combines with J gene TRBJ1-1; D is undetermined. V was cut by 2 bases and J by 5 bases, with 12 bases left in between. The germline V gene has CDR1 LGHDT and CDR2 YNNKEL (reference sequence). CDR3 length: 14 amino acids. The CDR3 region has the DNA TGTGCCAGCAGCCAACAGTACGAAGGGACTGAAGCTTTCTTT. It translates to CASSQQYEGTEAFF.

A few counts support this clonotype. The V gene is TRBV10-3, the J gene TRBJ1-1; a possible D gene is TRBD1 (5 bases). CDR1 and CDR2 from the germline V gene are ENHRY and SYGVKD. The length of the CDR3 is 13 residues. V lost 4 bases, J lost 4 bases, and 10 bases lay in between. The CDR3 DNA reads TGTGCCATCAGTGTAAAAGGGGTCACTGAAGCTTTCTTT. It codes for CAISVKGVTEAFF.

This clonotype came up many times. The chain has TRBV7-6 and TRBJ2-2, with no clear D. The CDR3 has 17 amino acids. CDR1 is SGHVS, CDR2 FNYEAQ, per germline. V lost 5 bases and J 0 bases, leaving 16 bases between the germline ends. CDR3 DNA sequence: TGTGCCAGCAGCCCCATACCTTACGCAGCGAACACCGGGGAGCTGTTTTTT. Translation gives CASSPIPYAANTGELFF.

A few counts support this clonotype. The chain uses TRBV7-8 and TRBJ1-4; D not resolved. With 5 bases removed from V and 7 bases from J, the gap between germline ends came to 14 bases. This CDR3 has 14 amino acids. From germline, CDR1 is SGHVS and CDR2 FQNEAQ. CDR3 nucleotide sequence: TGTGCCAGCAGCCCCGCTTTCCGGTCTGAAAAACTGTTTTTT. Protein sequence: CASSPAFRSEKLFF.

Points on this clonotype: The conserved phenylalanine or tryptophan normally closing the CDR3 is absent here, so this likely arose from a read error. The chain recombines TRBV7-6 with TRBJ2-1; 10 bases line up with TRBD2. Losses at the gene ends were 1 base for V and 7 bases for J; bases not matched to a gene: 7. CDR3 size: 16 residues. Germline V lookup: CDR1 SGHVS, CDR2 FNYEAQ. The CDR3 DNA reads TGTGCCAGCAGCTTAGATCCTAGCGGGGGCCTTAATGAGCAGTTCCTC. It yields the protein CASSLDPSGGLNEQFL.

The V call is TRBV20-1, the J call TRBJ2-1, with D unresolved. The V gene's germline CDR1 is DFQATT and CDR2 SNEGSKA (reference sequence). There are 13 residues in the CDR3. V lost 2 bases to trimming and J lost 0 bases, with 5 bases between them. CDR3 coding DNA: TGCAGTGCTAGATCCCGCTCCTACAATGAGCAGTTCTTC. It specifies CSARSRSYNEQFF.

J is TRBJ1-5 and V is TRBV5-1; 10 nucleotides align to TRBD1. Looked up from germline, CDR1 is SGHRS and CDR2 is YFSETQ. The ends lost 8 bases at V and 6 bases at J; junction bases unmatched: 8. This CDR3 spans 14 amino acids. In nucleotides, the CDR3 is TGCGCCAGACCCGACAGGGGGCAGGGTCAGCCCCAGCATTTT. Encoded protein: CARPDRGQGQPQHF.

This clonotype was seen more than once but under ten times. The rearrangement links TRBV4-1 to TRBJ2-1, with 8 bases fitting TRBD2. Germline lookup yields CDR1 MGHRA and CDR2 YSYEKL. The CDR3 contains 16 residues. J lost 4 bases, V lost 0 bases, and 5 bases had no gene match. CDR3 loop: CASSQDSGGAYNEQFF. CDR3 DNA: TGCGCCAGCAGCCAAGATTCCGGGGGGGCTTACAATGAGCAGTTCTTC.

This clonotype showed up just a few times. The genes are TRBV29-1 and TRBJ2-7; D possibly corresponds to TRBD1 (5 bases). This CDR3 comprises 14 residues. CDR1 and CDR2 from the germline V gene are SQVTM and ANQGSEA. V gave up 7 bases and J gave up 0 bases, with 16 bases separating them. In DNA, the CDR3 is TGCAGCGCTCAAGACAGACACAACTCCTACGAGCAGTACTTC. It codes for CSAQDRHNSYEQYF.

This clonotype was detected ten times or more. This chain links TRBV6-2 or TRBV6-3 with TRBJ1-5; the match to TRBD1 covers 8 bases. The V gene's germline CDR1 is MNHEY and CDR2 SVGEGT. The CDR3 spans 15 residues. V lost 9 bases, J lost 7 bases, and 14 bases stayed unmatched. CDR3 region: CASTPTGGRGQPQHF. CDR3 bases: TGTGCCAGTACCCCTACAGGGGGACGAGGACAGCCCCAGCATTTT.

The rearrangement links TRBV7-3 to TRBJ2-1; tentatively, D is TRBD2 (6 bases). V lost 0 bases to trimming and J lost 6 bases, with 9 bases between them. Germline CDR1 and CDR2: SGHTA and FQGTGA. The CDR3 totals 14 residues. In DNA form, the CDR3 reads TGTGCCAGCAGCTTAACTGGGGGACTCAATGAGCAGTTCTTC. It translates to CASSLTGGLNEQFF.

This clonotype appeared many times. V and J are TRBV18 and TRBJ2-1, with a possible D match to TRBD1 (6 bases). CDR1 is KGHSH, CDR2 LQKENI, per germline. The CDR3 consists of 16 residues. Trimming left V 1 base short and J 7 bases short, with 17 bases between. The CDR3 bases are TGTGCCAGCTCACCACAAACAGGGAAAACCGGTAATGAGCAGTTCTTC. Protein sequence: CASSPQTGKTGNEQFF.

This clonotype appeared a few times. V is TRBV6-5 and J is TRBJ1-4; TRBD1 matches 9 bases. Germline V gene sequence: CDR1 MNHEY, CDR2 SVGAGI. The CDR3 has 16 residues. Trimming at V came to 2 bases and at J to 12 bases, leaving 13 bases not matched to a gene. CDR3 coding DNA: TGTGCCAGCAGTTACCCTCCGGGACAGGGCCCCTGGGAACTGTTTTTT. It encodes CASSYPPGQGPWELFF.

In this sample, this clonotype turned up many times. The chain joins TRBV3-1 to TRBJ2-2; 8 nucleotides align to TRBD2. The J segment lost 0 bases and the V segment lost 4 bases, leaving 4 bases of the junction unmatched. This CDR3 is 16 amino acids long. The germline V gene has CDR1 LGHDT and CDR2 YNNKEL (reference sequence). CDR3 region: CASSRRLAPNTGELFF. CDR3 in DNA: TGTGCCAGCAGCCGAAGACTAGCGCCGAACACCGGGGAGCTGTTTTTT. The variable domain in full, completed from reference TRBV3-1 and TRBJ2-2, reads DTAVSQTPKYLVTQMGNDKSIKCEQNLGHDTMYWYKQDSKKFLKIMFSYNNKELIINETVPNRFSPKSPDKAHLNLHINSLELGDSAVYFCASSRRLAPNTGELFFGEGSRLTVL.

This clonotype was detected ten times or more. The chain uses TRBV12-3 or TRBV12-4 and TRBJ2-3; D remains unclear. The CDR3 sequence is 13 residues long. The V and J ends lost 3 bases and 4 bases respectively, with 8 bases between them. CDR3 region: CASSFRSADTQYF. Written as DNA, the CDR3 is TGTGCCAGCAGTTTTAGGTCGGCAGATACGCAGTATTTT.

The chain carries TRBV5-1 and TRBJ2-3; TRBD2 matches at 11 bases. Germline V gene sequence: CDR1 SGHRS, CDR2 YFSETQ. This CDR3 has 14 amino acids. Trimming at V came to 5 bases and at J to 4 bases, leaving 3 bases not matched to a gene. The CDR3 DNA reads TGCGCCAGCAGACAGGGACTAGCGGCAGATACGCAGTATTTT. Its translation is CASRQGLAADTQYF. Full variable domain (outside the CDR3, taken from reference TRBV5-1 and TRBJ2-3): KAGVTQTPRYLIKTRGQQVTLSCSPISGHRSVSWYQQTPGQGLQFLFEYFSETQRNKGNFPGRFSGRQFSNSRSEMNVSTLELGDSALYLCASRQGLAADTQYFGPGTRLTVL.

This rearrangement joins TRBV28 to TRBJ1-6; D is possibly TRBD1 (6 bases). Trimming removed 2 bases at V and 9 bases at J, with 14 bases between. The germline V gene encodes CDR1 MDHEN and CDR2 SYDVKM. The length of the CDR3 is 15 residues. The CDR3 DNA sequence: TGTGCCAGCAGTTTACCACAGGGAACCCTTTCACCCCTCCACTTT. It encodes CASSLPQGTLSPLHF. Variable domain in full (rest from reference TRBV28 and TRBJ1-6): DVKVTQSSRYLVKRTGEKVFLECVQDMDHENMFWYRQDPGLGLRLIYFSYDVKMKEKGDIPEGYSVSREKKERFSLILESASTNQTSMYLCASSLPQGTLSPLHFGNGTRLTVT.